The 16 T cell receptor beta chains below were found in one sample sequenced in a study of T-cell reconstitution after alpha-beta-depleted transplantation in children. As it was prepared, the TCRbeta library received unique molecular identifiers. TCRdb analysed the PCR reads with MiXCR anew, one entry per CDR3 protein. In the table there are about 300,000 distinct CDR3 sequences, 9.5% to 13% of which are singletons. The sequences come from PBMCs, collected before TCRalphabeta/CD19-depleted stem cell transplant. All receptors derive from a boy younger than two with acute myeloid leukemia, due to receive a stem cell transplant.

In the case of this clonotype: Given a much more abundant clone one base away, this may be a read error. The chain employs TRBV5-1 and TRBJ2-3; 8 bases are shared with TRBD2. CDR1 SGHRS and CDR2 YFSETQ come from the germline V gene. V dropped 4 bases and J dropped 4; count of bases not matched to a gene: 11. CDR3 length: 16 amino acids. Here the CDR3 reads CASSSMAGGEADTQYF. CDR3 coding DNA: TGCGCCAGCAGCAGCATGGCGGGGGGTGAGGCAGATACGCAGTATTTT.

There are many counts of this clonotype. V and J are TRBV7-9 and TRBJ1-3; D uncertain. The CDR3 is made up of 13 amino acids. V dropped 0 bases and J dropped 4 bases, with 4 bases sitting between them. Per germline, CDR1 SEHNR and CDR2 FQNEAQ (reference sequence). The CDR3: CASSLASGNTIYF. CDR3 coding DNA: TGTGCCAGCAGCTTAGCTTCCGGAAACACCATATATTTT.

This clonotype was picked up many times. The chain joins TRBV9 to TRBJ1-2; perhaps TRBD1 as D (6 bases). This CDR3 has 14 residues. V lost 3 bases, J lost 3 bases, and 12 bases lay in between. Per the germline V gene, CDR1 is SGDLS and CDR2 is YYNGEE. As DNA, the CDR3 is TGTGCCAGCAGCGACCCACAGGGAGACTATGGCTACACCTTC. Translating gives CASSDPQGDYGYTF.

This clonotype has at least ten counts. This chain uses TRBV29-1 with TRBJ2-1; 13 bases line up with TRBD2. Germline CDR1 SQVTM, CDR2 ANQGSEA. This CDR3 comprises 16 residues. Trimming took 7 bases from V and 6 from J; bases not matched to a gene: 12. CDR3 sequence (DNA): TGCAGCGCCCCACCCCACGGACTAGCGGGAGTCAATGAGCAGTTCTTC. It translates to CSAPPHGLAGVNEQFF.

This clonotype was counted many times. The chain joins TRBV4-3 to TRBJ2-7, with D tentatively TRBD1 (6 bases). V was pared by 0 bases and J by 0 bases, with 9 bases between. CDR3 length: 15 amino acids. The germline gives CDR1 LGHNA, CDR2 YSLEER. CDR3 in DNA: TGCGCCAGCAGCCAAGAGGAACAGGGCTCCTACGAGCAGTACTTC. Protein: CASSQEEQGSYEQYF.

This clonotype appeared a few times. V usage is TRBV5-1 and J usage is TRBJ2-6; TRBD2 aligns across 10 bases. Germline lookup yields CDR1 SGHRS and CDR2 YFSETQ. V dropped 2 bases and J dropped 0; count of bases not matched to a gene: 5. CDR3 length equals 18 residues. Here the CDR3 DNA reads TGCGCCAGCAGCTTTAGCGGGGGGTCAAGCTCTGGGGCCAACGTCCTGACTTTC. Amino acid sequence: CASSFSGGSSSGANVLTF.

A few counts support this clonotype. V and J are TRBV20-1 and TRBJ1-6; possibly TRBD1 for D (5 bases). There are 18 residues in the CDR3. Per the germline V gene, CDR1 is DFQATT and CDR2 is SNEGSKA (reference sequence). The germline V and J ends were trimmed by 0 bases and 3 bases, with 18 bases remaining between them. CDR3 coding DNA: TGCAGTGCTAGAGACCCGAAGAGGGGATCAAACTATAATTCACCCCTCCACTTT. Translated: CSARDPKRGSNYNSPLHF.

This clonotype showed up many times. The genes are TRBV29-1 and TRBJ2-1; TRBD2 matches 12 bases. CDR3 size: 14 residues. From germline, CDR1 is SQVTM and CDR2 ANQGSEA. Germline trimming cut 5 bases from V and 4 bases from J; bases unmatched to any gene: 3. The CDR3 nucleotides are TGCAGCGTTCCTAGCGGGGGGGATTACAATGAGCAGTTCTTC. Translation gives CSVPSGGDYNEQFF.

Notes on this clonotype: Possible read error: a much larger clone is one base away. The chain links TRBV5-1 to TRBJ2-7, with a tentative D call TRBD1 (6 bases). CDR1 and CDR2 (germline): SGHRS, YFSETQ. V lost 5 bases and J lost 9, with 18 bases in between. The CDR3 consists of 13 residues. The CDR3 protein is CASRDSPGDGQYF. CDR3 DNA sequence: TGCGCCAGCAGGGATAGCCCAGGGGACGGGCAGTACTTC.

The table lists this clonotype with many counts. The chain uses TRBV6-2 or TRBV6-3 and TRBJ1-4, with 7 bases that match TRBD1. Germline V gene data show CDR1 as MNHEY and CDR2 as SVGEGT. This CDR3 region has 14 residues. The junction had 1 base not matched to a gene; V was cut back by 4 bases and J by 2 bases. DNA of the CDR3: TGTGCCAGCAGTTCGGACAGGACTAATGAAAAACTGTTTTTT. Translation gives CASSSDRTNEKLFF.

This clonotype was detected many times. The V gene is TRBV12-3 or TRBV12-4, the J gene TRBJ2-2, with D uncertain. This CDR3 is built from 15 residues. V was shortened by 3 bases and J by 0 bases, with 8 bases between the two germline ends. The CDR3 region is CASSFLVANTGELFF. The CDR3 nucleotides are TGTGCCAGCAGTTTCTTGGTGGCGAACACCGGGGAGCTGTTTTTT.

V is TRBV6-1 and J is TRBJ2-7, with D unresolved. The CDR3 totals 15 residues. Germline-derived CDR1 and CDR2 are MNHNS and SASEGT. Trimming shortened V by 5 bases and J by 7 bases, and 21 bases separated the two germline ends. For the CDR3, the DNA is TGTGCCAGCAGTCTTGACCACAGTCGCAAAGGAGAGCAGTACTTC. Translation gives CASSLDHSRKGEQYF.

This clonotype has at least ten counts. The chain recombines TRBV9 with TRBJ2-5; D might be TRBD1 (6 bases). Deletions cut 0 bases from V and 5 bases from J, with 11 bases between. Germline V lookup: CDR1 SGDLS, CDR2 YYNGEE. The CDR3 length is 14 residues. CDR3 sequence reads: CASSVGDRMETQYF. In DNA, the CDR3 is TGTGCCAGCAGCGTAGGAGACAGGATGGAGACCCAGTACTTC.

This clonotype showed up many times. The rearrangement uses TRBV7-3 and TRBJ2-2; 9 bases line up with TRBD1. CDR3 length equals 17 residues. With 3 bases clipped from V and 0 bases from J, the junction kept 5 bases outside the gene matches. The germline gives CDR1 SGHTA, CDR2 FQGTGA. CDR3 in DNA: TGTGCCAGCAGCTTCCCGGGACAGGGTGCGAACACCGGGGAGCTGTTTTTT. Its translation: CASSFPGQGANTGELFF.

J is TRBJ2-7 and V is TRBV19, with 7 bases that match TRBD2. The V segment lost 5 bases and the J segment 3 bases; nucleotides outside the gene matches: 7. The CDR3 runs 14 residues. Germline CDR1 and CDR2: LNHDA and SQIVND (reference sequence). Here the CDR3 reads CASSGTGGVYEQYF. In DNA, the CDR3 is TGTGCCAGTAGTGGGACGGGAGGTGTCTACGAGCAGTACTTC.

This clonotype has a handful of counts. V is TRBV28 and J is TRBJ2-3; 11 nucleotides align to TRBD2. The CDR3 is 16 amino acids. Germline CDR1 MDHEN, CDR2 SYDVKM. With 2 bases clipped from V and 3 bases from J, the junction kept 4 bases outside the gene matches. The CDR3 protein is CASSLSLAGGTDTQYF. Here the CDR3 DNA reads TGTGCCAGCAGTTTAAGTCTAGCGGGAGGAACAGATACGCAGTATTTT.